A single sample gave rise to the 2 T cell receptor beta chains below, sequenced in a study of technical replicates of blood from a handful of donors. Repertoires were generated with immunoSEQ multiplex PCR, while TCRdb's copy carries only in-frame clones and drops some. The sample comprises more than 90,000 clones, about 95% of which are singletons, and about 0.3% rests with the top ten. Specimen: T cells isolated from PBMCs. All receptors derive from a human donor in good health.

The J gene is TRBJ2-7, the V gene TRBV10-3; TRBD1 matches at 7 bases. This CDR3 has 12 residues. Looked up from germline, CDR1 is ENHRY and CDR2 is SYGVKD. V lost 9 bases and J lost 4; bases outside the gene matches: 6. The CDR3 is CAMSRGPYEQYF. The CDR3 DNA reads TGTGCCATGAGTAGGGGGCCTTACGAGCAGTACTTC.

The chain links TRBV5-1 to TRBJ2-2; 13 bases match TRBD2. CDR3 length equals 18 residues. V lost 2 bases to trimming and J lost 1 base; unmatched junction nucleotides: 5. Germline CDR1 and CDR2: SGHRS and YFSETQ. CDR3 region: CASSFSRTSGGNTGELFF. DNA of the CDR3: TGCGCCAGCAGCTTCTCCCGGACTAGCGGGGGGAACACCGGGGAGCTGTTTTTT.